This T cell receptor (beta chain) originates from a study of beta chain features in type 1 diabetes. Broader study findings: TCRB CDR3s were moderately but significantly shorter in Type 1 diabetes patients in all four CD4+ subsets. Amplification by PCR could prefer shorter templates, with the same effect in patients and controls. A cDNA-based sequencing approach could over-represent cells with high TCR expression. Patients showed naive, central memory and Treg TCRB repertoires that appeared more similar than those of healthy donors.

Reverse transcribing all isolated RNA meant expressed TCRB transcripts were sequenced. Sequenced by immunoSEQ multiplex PCR; TCRdb stores in-frame clones only, minus some. The data show about 640,000 clones, over 10% seen once. About this clone itself: Antigen specificity is unknown.

Heparinised blood was drawn once per donor, averaging approximately 0.12 L. The clonotype comes from a man aged 30 to 39 with type 1 diabetes. Material: naive CD4+ T cells from blood.

In DNA, the CDR3 is TGTGCCAGCAGCCAAGATCGCGGGTACACAGATACGCAGTATTTT. Its protein product is CASSQDRGYTDTQYF. The genes are TRBV4-2 and TRBJ2-3, with D possibly TRBD2 on 5 matching bases. CDR1 and CDR2 (germline): LGHNA, YNFKEQ. This CDR3 region has 15 residues. Deletions cut 0 bases from V and 2 bases from J, with 9 bases between.